Detailed here is one TCR beta chain. The antigen it recognizes is unknown. Per-base quality was not reported, and no clone a single base away is much larger than it. V and J lose 6 bases and 3 bases, and a span of 14 bases separates them. The germline V gene (reference sequence) provides CDR1 MNHEY and CDR2 SMNVEV. The CDR3 sequence holds 14 residues, the cysteine and phenylalanine included. Of the read, only the CDR3 DNA is kept; its 42 bases are in frame from base 1. Libraries were constructed by the immunoSEQ multiplex PCR assay. For the multiplex PCR, a mixture combining 60 forward primers for TCR Vbeta segments and 13 reverse primers for TCR Jbeta segments was used. The CDR3 region of rearranged TCR beta genes was amplified from genomic DNA by a multiplex PCR assay. On the Illumina HiSeq System, the amplified TCR beta libraries were sequenced as 87-base-pair reads. Turning to the authors' computational methods: A later analysis tallied about 77 million unique TCR beta chains across the approximately 670 repertoires, and about 12 million of those chains were shared by two or more donors. To remove PCR and sequencing errors, raw reads were error-corrected and collapsed into unique sequences using a nearest-neighbor algorithm that merged closely related sequences. Alignment of CDR3 sequences to IMGT reference sequences was used to assign V, D and J gene segments. Each retained sequence needed at least a six-nucleotide match to both a V gene segment and a J gene segment. A rearrangement was called productive if the CDR3 had no stop codons and remained in frame with V and J, and every other rearrangement was called non-productive. Following IMGT convention, CDR3 was defined as the stretch from the second conserved V-encoded cysteine to the conserved J-encoded phenylalanine. The earlier analysis of about 610 of the donors excluded any sequence lacking an unambiguous match to a single V gene segment. In an earlier analysis of a few hundred of the donors, V segments were called functional above 56.7% productive rearrangements and were called segregating when the between-donor standard deviation exceeded 5%. A statistical classification framework was built for diagnosing cytomegalovirus status from the catalog of TCR beta chain sequences. V and J gene assignment, in a later analysis, came from comparing TCR nucleotide sequences with IMGT/GENE-DB human TR gene sequences. A later analysis assigned CDR3 sequences and most-parsimonious VDJ recombination scenarios with the TCRdist pipeline. A later analysis defined each TCR beta chain by its CDR3 amino acid sequence plus V-gene family, and excluded reads lacking a unique V-gene family. To address suspected cross-contamination and a sequencing artifact, a later analysis removed 450 to 700 highly shared, low-generation-probability nucleotide sequences. For each public chain, a later analysis derived a clonal expansion index from normalized ranks of inferred template counts within each repertoire. A later analysis computed generation probabilities with a VDJ recombination model fitted to out-of-frame rearrangements, and checked the results against IGoR. In a later analysis, TCR-TCR, TCR-HLA and TCR-CMV co-occurrence was scored with hypergeometric tests, and a repertoire-size bias correction was applied to TCR pairs. A later analysis estimated false discovery rates by permuting HLA or CMV assignments 20 times. In a later analysis, co-occurring TCRs were grouped with DBSCAN, and TCRdist sequence similarity was added when clustering was performed within HLA-allele-positive subsets. Repertoires with fewer than 30,000 or more than 120,000 public chains were left out of co-occurrence clustering, as were a handful of repertoires with anomalous nucleotide sharing. TCRdb carries this immuneACCESS record with in-frame sequences only. Its versions omit some clonotypes, under half of them owing to an unresolved V gene in the studies checked, with the rest unexplained. The DNA gave D and trimming, while V, J and clone size come from that table. The sample yields roughly 120,000 clones; about 80% were counted once. Of the sample, 2.5% to 3% falls within the top ten clones.

The data stem from a study of cytomegalovirus exposure and HLA in healthy donors (dated by TCRdb to the late 2010s). Broadly, across the study: In an earlier analysis of some 550 of the donors, 276 Gb of sequence data and 90 million to 130 million unique TCR beta sequences from 150 million to 200 million T cells were reported. The T cell repertoires of around 730 subjects were profiled by immunosequencing and related to cytomegalovirus serostatus. Because of strong linkage in the cohort, five DR-DQ haplotypes were treated as single units for association and clustering. Both class I and class II loci were covered by HLA typing, at four-digit resolution. A separate validation cohort of 90 to 150 different subjects was used in addition to the roughly 700-subject first cohort. To decide whether each TCR beta V gene segment behaved as functional or pseudogenic, an earlier analysis of some 580 of the donors relied on high-throughput TCR beta sequencing. A later analysis re-examined previously published TCR beta repertoires from hundreds of donors and added high-resolution HLA genotyping to investigate patterns of TCR occurrence. The study aimed to test whether cataloging public T cell receptors could reveal signatures of past pathogen exposure. Donor age, sex, ethnicity and CMV serostatus were compiled alongside the repertoire data. An early release that covered fewer than 750 HLA-typed donors contained approximately 300 gigabases of sequencing data and 85 million to 100 million unique TCR sequences. In the later analysis, no new phenotypic data were used to find candidate immune exposures; instead, reliance was placed on TCR beta sequences and their occurrence across donors. The number of donors typed differed by locus, with 629-630 for A, B, C, DRB1 and DQB1, roughly 520 for DQA1, 600 to 610 for DPA1, and 472 for DPB1. Every repertoire in the discovery cohort had been generated on one and the same sequencing platform. A later genetic analysis used genome-wide SNP genotypes for about 65% of the 666 donors, treating that subset as a discovery cohort. Across under 500 genotyped donors of the cohort, an average of roughly 250,000 unique TCR beta nucleotide sequences per donor were sequenced, and around 20% of those sequences were non-productive. The genetic ancestry cluster associated with self-reported Caucasian donors included approximately 85% of the roughly 360 genotyped donors. To predict cytomegalovirus infection status, the study combined high-throughput TCR immunosequencing, statistical association of individual TCRs with disease status, and machine learning.

The cohort was made up of approximately 670 healthy bone marrow donors. All cohort members were sampled while nominally healthy, although unrecorded immune exposures were likely present. The donor was CMV seronegative and was included in the group of about 400 seronegative cohort members. A peripheral blood sample was collected from each donor, and TCR beta sequencing was performed on peripheral blood mononuclear cells. The Qiagen DNeasy Blood Extraction Kit was used to extract genomic DNA from the blood cell samples. Study-wide findings and limitations: The authors suggested that the approach could potentially be generalized to other disease states and immunological phenotypes. The classifier was reported to diagnose cytomegalovirus status with high specificity and sensitivity in both the original cohort and the validation cohort. A later genetic analysis reported fewer N-insertions in productive TCRs among donors in an Asian-associated ancestry cluster than the roughly 670-donor mean. Correlated functional status among segregating V segments might be attributable to linkage disequilibrium, but an unknown experimental factor could not be ruled out. This cohort had only TCR beta chains sequenced, and the lack of alpha or paired-chain data limited which features could be detected. In a later analysis, over 15,000 TCR beta sequences were associated with specific HLA alleles at a false discovery rate of 0.05. The earlier analysis of nearly 600 of the donors excluded some 15 rarely observed V segments, including chromosome 9 orphons, because counts were too low. Compared with equally common non-associated chains, HLA-associated TCR beta chains in a later analysis were more clonally expanded and had lower generation probabilities. According to a later analysis, parvovirus B19, influenza, CMV and Epstein-Barr virus appeared linked to several top co-occurrence clusters. According to a later analysis, TCR association rates differed among HLA loci, with DRB1 alleles showing the most associated TCRs and HLA-C alleles showing the fewest. According to a later analysis, most CMV-associated TCR beta chains appeared to be HLA-restricted, and the HLA associations seemed to be driven largely by CMV exposure. A further reported finding was that TCR beta sequences accurately predicted the HLA-A and HLA-B alleles for most subjects in the first cohort. Immune exposure information for the cohort was limited to CMV serostatus. Because HLA typing was missing for some donors at each locus, association tests included only the typed subset. An earlier analysis of approximately 540 of the donors showed that most TCR beta V segments appeared in productive rearrangements either about 87% or about 30% of the time, which broadly matched IMGT annotations. The study listed around 160 TCR beta chains as associated with cytomegalovirus. Roughly uniform sequencing depth across donors was assumed in presence/absence analyses, although this assumption may not hold. Some IMGT-functional V segments, including TRBV6-2 and TRBV6-3, could not be distinguished by the 87-base-pair reads and were therefore excluded. Most TCR sequences were seen in very few donors, while some public TCRs were found in many individuals. V-gene and J-gene trimming of TCR beta chains was associated with a missense DCLRE1C variant in a later genetic analysis, and the association was replicated in an independent cohort. A few of the identified cytomegalovirus-associated TCR beta chains were confirmed in vitro to be specific for cytomegalovirus antigens. The sequencing pipeline was judged likely to have produced a cluster of highly shared sequence variants as a technical artifact. When HLA alleles, especially DR and DQ, strongly co-occurred, TCR associations were difficult to assign to individual alleles.

The sequence joins TRBV27 to TRBJ1-1; TRBD1 could be the D gene, as 5 bases match. The material sequenced was PBMCs. This clonotype was sampled from a man between 25 and 39 years old in good health and CMV-seronegative. The CDR3 region: CASSSYRKDTEAFF. The nucleotide sequence is TGTGCCAGCAGCAGCTACAGGAAGGACACTGAAGCTTTCTTT.